The 27 T cell receptor beta chains given below trace back to one sample, sequenced in a study of shared clonotypes between healthy human individuals. Produced via immunoSEQ multiplex PCR; TCRdb's table is partial and in-frame only. The sample has about 2.5 million clones; under 95% are singletons. The sequenced sample was naive CD4+ T cells from PBMCs. Specified subset: CD45RA+ positively selected. Receptor source: a man aged 18 to 29 in good health. Some clones in this sample may be carry-over from other donors' samples.

The V call is TRBV6-1, the J call TRBJ2-2, with TRBD1 matching over 8 bases. CDR3 length equals 14 residues. Per germline, CDR1 MNHNS and CDR2 SASEGT. V lost 6 bases and J lost 4; bases outside the gene matches: 4. CDR3 DNA: TGTGCCAGCAGGGACAGGGCGGTCACCGGGGAGCTGTTTTTT. This codes for CASRDRAVTGELFF.

The rearrangement uses TRBV27 and TRBJ2-5, with TRBD2 matching over 9 bases. With 6 bases clipped from V and 4 bases from J, the junction kept 15 bases outside the gene matches. CDR3 length: 17 amino acids. Germline CDR1 and CDR2: MNHEY and SMNVEV (reference sequence). CDR3 protein: CASSWGPPDSGRETQYF. CDR3 coding DNA: TGTGCCAGCAGCTGGGGTCCCCCGGATAGCGGGAGAGAGACCCAGTACTTC.

The genes are TRBV25-1 and TRBJ2-2; TRBD1 aligns across 9 bases. The V gene end was trimmed by 1 base and the J gene end by 4 bases; junction bases not matched to a gene: 10. Germline V gene data show CDR1 as MGHDK and CDR2 as SYGVNS. There are 18 residues in the CDR3. The CDR3 loop reads CASSESRGRQGGTGELFF. The CDR3 bases are TGTGCCAGCAGTGAATCGCGTGGCCGACAGGGGGGCACCGGGGAGCTGTTTTTT. The complete variable domain, with remaining parts taken from reference TRBV25-1 and TRBJ2-2, reads EADIYQTPRYLVIGTGKKITLECSQTMGHDKMYWYQQDPGMELHLIHYSYGVNSTEKGDLSSESTVSRIRTEHFPLTLESARPSHTSQYLCASSESRGRQGGTGELFFGEGSRLTVL.

The chain uses TRBV30 and TRBJ2-5; D is ambiguous. The CDR3 loop spans 13 amino acids. V lost 2 bases and J lost 7, with 14 bases in between. Germline CDR1 and CDR2: GTSNPN and SVGIG (reference sequence). CDR3 sequence: CAWSSSVLTTQYF. DNA of the CDR3: TGTGCCTGGAGTAGCTCCGTCCTAACGACCCAGTACTTC.

The gene calls are TRBV5-1 and TRBJ2-1, with D uncertain. The CDR3 has 16 residues. The V and J ends lost 0 bases and 3 bases respectively, with 13 bases between them. CDR1 SGHRS and CDR2 YFSETQ come from the germline V gene. The CDR3 coding sequence is TGCGCCAGCAGCTTGGTATGGCCTACTGACTACAATGAGCAGTTCTTC. This translates into CASSLVWPTDYNEQFF.

The table lists this clone with a few counts. The chain couples TRBV30 to TRBJ1-5, with D possibly being TRBD1 (5 bases). The germline V gene encodes CDR1 GTSNPN and CDR2 SVGIG (reference sequence). This CDR3 spans 15 amino acids. V gave up 3 bases and J gave up 2 bases, with 14 bases separating them. The chain's CDR3 is CAWSIRGAGNQPQHF. CDR3 DNA sequence: TGTGCCTGGAGCATCCGAGGGGCGGGCAATCAGCCCCAGCATTTT.

V and J are TRBV27 and TRBJ2-2, with unresolved D. The CDR3 covers 12 residues. V was cut by 8 bases and J by 8 bases, with 12 bases left in between. The germline CDR1 and CDR2 sequences are MNHEY and SMNVEV (reference sequence). The CDR3 spells CASRTRWGELFF. The CDR3 nucleotides read TGTGCCAGCCGTACCAGGTGGGGGGAGCTGTTTTTT.

On this clone: At the DNA level, this CDR3 is encoded by other sequences in the same sample as well. V is TRBV5-1 and J is TRBJ2-3, with 7 positions matching TRBD2. After removal of 2 bases from V and 1 base from J, the junction contained 1 base not matched to a gene. This CDR3 region has 14 residues. In germline, CDR1 is SGHRS, CDR2 YFSETQ. CDR3 DNA sequence: TGCGCCAGCAGCTTCGCGGGGGGCACAGATACGCAGTATTTT. It codes for CASSFAGGTDTQYF. Supplemented by reference TRBV5-1 and TRBJ2-3, the full variable domain reads KAGVTQTPRYLIKTRGQQVTLSCSPISGHRSVSWYQQTPGQGLQFLFEYFSETQRNKGNFPGRFSGRQFSNSRSEMNVSTLELGDSALYLCASSFAGGTDTQYFGPGTRLTVL.

The V and J genes are TRBV20-1 and TRBJ2-1; a possible D gene is TRBD2 (5 bases). CDR3 length: 11 residues. Germline values: CDR1 DFQATT, CDR2 SNEGSKA (reference sequence). V lost 6 bases and J 5 bases, leaving 8 bases between the germline ends. The CDR3 nucleotides read TGCAGTGCGCTGGGAGACAATGAGCAGTTCTTC. This translates into CSALGDNEQFF.

V is TRBV29-1 and J is TRBJ2-3, with TRBD2 as a possible D gene (6 bases). CDR3 size: 12 residues. Deletions cut 2 bases from V and 4 bases from J, with 7 bases between. Germline CDR1 SQVTM, CDR2 ANQGSEA. Written as DNA, the CDR3 is TGCAGCGTTGAACTAGCGTCAGATACGCAGTATTTT. Its protein is CSVELASDTQYF.

This rearrangement joins TRBV7-2 to TRBJ2-2; perhaps TRBD1 as D (6 bases). CDR1 is SGHTA, CDR2 FQGNSA, per germline. The ends were cut back, 3 bases at V and 5 bases at J, with 19 bases in the middle. The CDR3 has 17 amino acids. The CDR3 here is CASSFIRQVISTGELFF. CDR3 nucleotides: TGTGCCAGCAGCTTCATTCGACAGGTTATTTCTACCGGGGAGCTGTTTTTT.

The chain carries TRBV6-1 and TRBJ2-1; 9 bases line up with TRBD2. Unmatched junction bases numbered 5, after V lost 4 bases and J lost 4 bases. Germline-derived CDR1 and CDR2 are MNHNS and SASEGT. The CDR3 consists of 15 residues. The DNA of the CDR3 is TGTGCCAGCAGTGCCGCGGGAGGGCCTTACAATGAGCAGTTCTTC. Translated, it gives CASSAAGGPYNEQFF.

Comment on this clone: The sample holds other DNA sequences that translate to the same CDR3. J is TRBJ1-2 and V is TRBV5-1; D is perhaps TRBD1 (5 bases). The CDR3 spans 14 residues. Deletions cut 0 bases from V and 2 bases from J, with 8 bases between. Germline values: CDR1 SGHRS, CDR2 YFSETQ. The CDR3 DNA reads as TGCGCCAGCAGCTTGGAATCAGGGAACTATGGCTACACCTTC. Translation: CASSLESGNYGYTF.

V and J are TRBV6-4 and TRBJ1-2; D possibly corresponds to TRBD1 (6 bases). CDR3 length: 14 residues. CDR1 and CDR2 from the germline V gene are MRHNA and SNTAGT. V was cut by 3 bases and J by 5 bases, with 13 bases left in between. The DNA for the CDR3 is TGTGCCAGCAGTGATACGCGGGGGGCGTATGGCTACACCTTC. Protein: CASSDTRGAYGYTF.

The chain carries TRBV7-2 and TRBJ2-2; tentative D call: TRBD2 (5 bases). Germline CDR1 reads SGHTA; CDR2 reads FQGNSA. The length of the CDR3 is 17 residues. V was cut by 5 bases and J by 3 bases, with 19 bases left in between. The CDR3 DNA follows: TGTGCCAGCAGCCCGCGAGGGCGCGAAACTTACACCGGGGAGCTGTTTTTT. Translation gives CASSPRGRETYTGELFF.

The CDR3 DNA reads as TGTGCCAGCAGTTTGGCGGGAGGGCCGATCGGGGAGCTGTTTTTT. Encoded protein: CASSLAGGPIGELFF. The J gene is TRBJ2-2, the V gene TRBV28; 9 nucleotides agree with TRBD2. The CDR3 contains 15 residues. V was clipped by 3 bases and J by 7 bases; unmatched bases: 6. The germline gives CDR1 MDHEN, CDR2 SYDVKM.

This clone was found once. The chain couples TRBV28 to TRBJ2-7; a weak D match, TRBD2 (5 bases). V was shortened by 3 bases and J by 2 bases, with 14 bases between the two germline ends. This CDR3 comprises 15 residues. CDR1 is MDHEN, CDR2 SYDVKM, per germline. For the CDR3, the DNA is TGTGCCAGCAGTTTGTATTCGAGCGGCCCCTACGAGCAGTACTTC. It is translated as CASSLYSSGPYEQYF.

The chain uses TRBV7-2 and TRBJ1-6; no reliable D call. Trimming removed 5 bases at V and 9 bases at J, with 11 bases between. The length of the CDR3 is 13 residues. Germline CDR1 and CDR2: SGHTA and FQGNSA. CDR3 loop: CASSLQDGSPLHF. The CDR3 DNA reads TGTGCCAGCAGCCTCCAGGACGGTTCACCCCTCCACTTT.

The V and J genes are TRBV30 and TRBJ2-5; 11 bases align to TRBD1. Germline V gene lookup returns CDR1 GTSNPN and CDR2 SVGIG (reference sequence). The CDR3 length is 16 residues. V was pared by 2 bases and J by 5 bases, with 10 bases of the junction left unmatched. CDR3 DNA sequence: TGTGCCTGGAGTATCAGGACAGGGGGCAGGCGGGAGACCCAGTACTTC. Its protein product is CAWSIRTGGRRETQYF. The full variable domain, rest sourced from reference TRBV30 and TRBJ2-5, is SQTIHQWPATLVQPVGSPLSLECTVEGTSNPNLYWYRQAAGRGLQLLFYSVGIGQISSEVPQNLSASRPQDRQFILSSKKLLLSDSGFYLCAWSIRTGGRRETQYFGPGTRLLVL.

This chain uses TRBV27 with TRBJ2-7, with 7 positions matching TRBD1. From germline, CDR1 is MNHEY and CDR2 SMNVEV (reference sequence). The CDR3 is 14 amino acids. With V trimmed by 5 bases and J by 6 bases, 10 bases remained unmatched. This CDR3 is CASSPGTAPREQYF. The CDR3 bases are TGTGCCAGCAGTCCCGGGACAGCCCCTCGCGAGCAGTACTTC.

This clone was seen once. The rearrangement uses TRBV2 and TRBJ2-7; 8 nucleotides match TRBD2. The CDR3 is 14 amino acids. With V trimmed by 11 bases and J by 2 bases, 11 bases remained unmatched. Germline CDR1 and CDR2: SNHLY and FYNNEI. In DNA form, the CDR3 reads TGTGCCGGAGGTAGACGGGGGGGCCCCTACGAGCAGTACTTC. This gives the protein CAGGRRGGPYEQYF.

The genes are TRBV4-1 and TRBJ2-7; D not resolved. The CDR3 has 14 amino acids. With 6 bases removed from V and 6 bases from J, the gap between germline ends came to 18 bases. Germline lookup yields CDR1 MGHRA and CDR2 YSYEKL. The CDR3 reads CASSLGTWRSEQYF. DNA of the CDR3: TGCGCCAGCAGTCTTGGAACATGGCGGAGCGAGCAGTACTTC.

The count of this clone is one. The chain combines TRBV6-6 with TRBJ1-5; TRBD1 aligns across 7 bases. Looked up from germline, CDR1 is MNHNY and CDR2 is SVGAGI (reference sequence). The CDR3 has 13 amino acids. The V and J ends lost 5 bases and 5 bases, in that order; junction bases with no gene match: 3. This CDR3 is CASSRQGYQPQHF. The DNA for the CDR3 is TGTGCCAGCAGTCGACAGGGATATCAGCCCCAGCATTTT.

This chain connects TRBV11-2 to TRBJ2-7, with unresolved D. Germline V CDR1 and CDR2: SGHAT, FQNNGV. Deletions cut 4 bases from V and 6 bases from J, with 10 bases between. This CDR3 spans 12 amino acids. The CDR3 DNA is TGTGCCAGCAGCTCGAACCCTTCCGAGCAGTACTTC. It encodes CASSSNPSEQYF.

The V gene is TRBV28, the J gene TRBJ1-2; D uncertain. Per germline, CDR1 MDHEN and CDR2 SYDVKM. The germline V and J ends were trimmed by 2 bases and 6 bases, with 13 bases remaining between them. The CDR3 is 14 residues long. The CDR3 is CASSLAATHNGYTF. The CDR3 region has the DNA TGTGCCAGCAGTTTAGCGGCGACGCACAATGGCTACACCTTC.

V gene TRBV4-3 combines with J gene TRBJ1-2; D gene ambiguous. V was trimmed by 0 bases and J by 5 bases, leaving 7 bases between them. Germline V lookup: CDR1 LGHNA, CDR2 YSLEER. This CDR3 has 13 amino acids. CDR3: CASSQDSGYGYTF. DNA of the CDR3: TGCGCCAGCAGCCAAGATTCGGGGTATGGCTACACCTTC.

The V and J genes are TRBV6-4 and TRBJ2-2; 8 bases align to TRBD2. This CDR3 has 15 residues. The germline CDR1 and CDR2 sequences are MRHNA and SNTAGT. V was clipped by 4 bases and J by 6 bases; unmatched bases: 7. CDR3 coding DNA: TGTGCCAGCAGTGTATTCCCGGGACTAGCCGGGGAGCTGTTTTTT. Amino acids: CASSVFPGLAGELFF.